This T cell receptor (beta chain) was identified in a study of T cell repertoires in aging, cancer and after chemotherapy (dated by TCRdb to between 2018 and 2020). The study in broad terms: Donors were distributed across six age groups ranging from 30 or younger to 70 or older, with at least three individuals included per group. In the solid tumor group, the paired samples taken before and after chemotherapy came from patients with brain tumors (glioblastoma) who were receiving therapy based on temozolomide. The full dataset contained about 10 million TCR reads. Peripheral blood TCR beta repertoires from healthy donors and cancer patients were profiled to examine immunoaging and T cell reconstitution after chemotherapy. Alongside fewer than 100 healthy donors serving as a reference group, the cohort included some 220 cancer patients, of whom around 91 had hematological cancers and some 130 had solid cancers.

Rearranged TRB sequences spanning V, D and J segments were amplified in a multiplex touch-down PCR with a mixed TRB-A/B primer pool. Illumina adapters and sample indices were added to the amplicons in two consecutive PCR reactions performed with Phusion HS II polymerase. The amplicons were purified from gel with the NucleoSpin Gel and PCR Clean-up kit and then assessed with Qubit and an Agilent 2100 Bioanalyzer. Sequencing of libraries was carried out on an Illumina MiSeq in 600-cycle, single-indexed, paired-end runs. Per the source publication's procedure: TRB sequences were processed with MiXCR versions 2.12 and 3.0.5. A clone was defined as each unique CDR3 nucleotide sequence, and only productive sequences supported by at least two reads were kept. Repertoire metrics included Shannon diversity, evenness, clonality (one minus evenness), and alpha-parameterized diversity profiles from alpha 0 to 5. Generation probabilities of clones in paired pre- and post-chemotherapy samples were computed with the IGoR algorithm. TCRdb itself trimmed the public reads at Q25 with fastp, ran MiXCR and retained productive beta chains. Rows are unified per CDR3 protein, each entry keeping the most common DNA and genes. Here the V and J calls rest on TCRdb's processing, not on the authors' analysis. The sample records 15,000 to 20,000 distinct CDR3 sequences, approximately 40% of which are singletons. The leading ten clones occupy 17% of the sample.

TCR beta rearrangements were amplified from genomic DNA isolated from peripheral blood, not from sorted cells or RNA. Comment on this clonotype: This receptor's antigen is unknown. Per-base quality was not reported, and no clone a single base away is much larger than it.

Points the paper makes about the study in general: Compared with age-matched healthy donors, untreated patients with hematological or solid cancers had significantly lower TCR diversity and higher clonality in blood. It was noted by the authors that conclusions about immunological memory after chemotherapy cannot be drawn from the repertoire data. In healthy donors, the drop in TCR diversity with age came mainly from a loss of richness, whereas in cancer patients a loss of evenness also played a part. In both cancer cohorts, the median generation probability rose over the chemotherapy interval, which suggests that the repertoire was reconstituted through rebound thymic output.

Taken from cysteine to phenylalanine, the CDR3 has 17 residues. Just CDR3 DNA is preserved here, 51 bases in frame from base 1. The V and J ends are trimmed by 7 bases and 0 bases, leaving 16 bases between them. CDR1 and CDR2, per the germline V gene (reference sequence), are MNHEY and SMNVEV. The TCR comes from a human donor with a solid tumor. The chain is made from TRBV27 and TRBJ1-6, with TRBD1 as a weak D call on 6 bases. The specimen sequenced was blood. The CDR3 protein sequence reads: CASTPTGLGSYNSPLHF. The DNA sequence reads TGTGCCAGCACCCCAACAGGGTTGGGCTCCTATAATTCACCCCTCCACTTT.